This paragraph reports one T cell receptor (beta chain). Its matching antigen is unknown. J gave up 3 bases and V 5 bases, and 17 bases lay outside the gene matches. The CDR3 spans 18 residues. In germline, CDR1 is SGHTA, CDR2 FQGNSA. Vbeta (60) and Jbeta (13) primers were used in the PCR. Using immunoSEQ multiplex PCR, the repertoire was profiled, and TCRdb retains in-frame clones only, with some absent. The sample holds fewer than 130,000 clones, around 79% seen once. This entry is derived from a study of cytomegalovirus exposure and HLA in healthy donors. Study-level results: Reportedly, cytomegalovirus status was diagnosed with high sensitivity and specificity. Later analysis indicated greater clonal expansion among HLA-associated TCR beta chains than among equally common other chains.

This TCR was sampled from a middle-aged woman in good health and CMV-seronegative. The sample was PBMCs. The chain recombines TRBV7-2 with TRBJ1-2, with 8 bases that match TRBD1. DNA for the CDR3: TGTGCCAGCAGCCCCTCCTGGACAGGGACGCTGTGGGACTATGGCTACACCTTC. It encodes CASSPSWTGTLWDYGYTF.